This TCR beta chain was sequenced in a study of cytomegalovirus exposure and HLA in healthy donors. Study conclusions and caveats: TCR beta V- and J-gene trimming, according to a later analysis, was linked to a missense DCLRE1C variant. Later analysis showed most CMV-associated TCR beta chains appearing HLA-restricted. Most sequenced TCRs were rare (though some public TCRs occurred in many donors).

As concerns this clone: Antigen specificity is unknown.

PCR involved 60 Vbeta and 13 Jbeta primers. Clones were read by immunoSEQ multiplex PCR, and TCRdb kept only the in-frame ones, dropping some. Of 85,000 to 130,000 clones in the sample, more than 65% are singletons; the top ten hold roughly 0.79%. Healthy people donating bone marrow made up the donors. The V end lost 0 bases, the J end lost 4 bases, and 10 bases lay between the germline ends. Germline V gene sequence: CDR1 SGHRS, CDR2 YFSETQ. The CDR3 has 15 amino acids. The V call is TRBV5-1, the J call TRBJ2-2, with D possibly being TRBD1 (6 bases). The clonotype comes from a boy aged 5-17 years in good health and CMV-seronegative. The sample consisted of PBMCs. For the CDR3, the DNA is TGCGCCAGCAGCTTGGCGGCAGGGGCCACCGGGGAGCTGTTTTTT. Its protein product is CASSLAAGATGELFF.